The present T cell receptor beta chain was sequenced within a study of blood T cell repertoires in COVID-19. Whole-study context: The United States, Italy and Spain provided the acute and convalescent COVID-19 samples. In each case, the material was cDNA or gDNA derived from T cells, B-cell-depleted T cells, or PBMCs.

As processed by the authors: For nucleated cells, counts were estimated from reference gene primer amplification. Data came from immunoSEQ multiplex PCR; TCRdb stores just in-frame clones and leaves some out. V, J and clone size are those of that table, while D and trimming were read from the DNA. The repertoire includes some 97,000 clones, about nine tenths of them detected once, and 5.1% sits in the top ten. Germline V gene data show CDR1 as LNHDA and CDR2 as SQIVND (reference sequence). Germline trimming cut 4 bases from V and 1 base from J; bases unmatched to any gene: 0. The CDR3 covers 13 residues. In its sample, this clone was seen a few times.

The specimen sequenced was peripheral blood. This clonotype was sampled from a middle-aged man with acute or convalescent COVID-19. V and J are TRBV19 and TRBJ1-1; 7 bases match TRBD1. The CDR3 reads CASSRQGNTEAFF. CDR3 nucleotide sequence: TGTGCCAGTAGTAGACAGGGGAACACTGAAGCTTTCTTT.